Here is one T cell receptor beta chain with its context. Some clones are missing from TCRdb's copy, which holds only in-frame ones; the method was immunoSEQ multiplex PCR. Of under 85,000 clones in the sample, approximately 90% were seen once. With 0 bases removed from V and 3 bases from J, the gap between germline ends came to 9 bases. This CDR3 spans 15 amino acids. CDR1 is SGHRS, CDR2 YFSETQ, per germline. The data were obtained in a study of OX40 agonist ivuxolimab in advanced cancers. Patients were ruled out by autoimmune disease history or systemic immunosuppression. The TCR comes from an adult with an advanced solid tumor such as melanoma, head and neck, liver or kidney cancer. The material was CD4+ or CD8+ T cells sorted from blood, obtained in a trial of the OX40 agonist ivuxolimab. The genes are TRBV5-1 and TRBJ1-4; possibly TRBD1 for D (5 bases). The CDR3 DNA follows: TGCGCCAGCAGCTTGGGGGCAGGGTCTAATGAAAAACTGTTTTTT. Amino acids: CASSLGAGSNEKLFF.